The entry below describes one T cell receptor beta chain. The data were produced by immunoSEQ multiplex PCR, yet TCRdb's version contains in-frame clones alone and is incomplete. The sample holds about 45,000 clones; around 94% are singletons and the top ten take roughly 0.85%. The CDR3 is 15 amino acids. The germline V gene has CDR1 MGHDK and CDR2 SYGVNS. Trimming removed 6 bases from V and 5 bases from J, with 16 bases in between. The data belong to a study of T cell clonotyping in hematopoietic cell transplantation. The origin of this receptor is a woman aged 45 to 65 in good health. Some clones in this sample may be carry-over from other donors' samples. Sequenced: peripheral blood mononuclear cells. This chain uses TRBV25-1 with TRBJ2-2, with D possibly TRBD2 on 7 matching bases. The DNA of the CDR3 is TGTGCCAGCAGCGGGGGGCTGAGAGGTACCGGGGAGCTGTTTTTT. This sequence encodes CASSGGLRGTGELFF.